The rows below give T cell receptor beta chains drawn from one sample of a study of blood T cell repertoires in COVID-19. TCRdb keeps only in-frame clones here, not all; method: immunoSEQ multiplex PCR. The top ten clones hold 9.5% to 15% of a sample with over 150,000 clones, around 85% of them seen once. Sequences were obtained from peripheral blood. The origin of the receptors is a woman aged 50 to 65 with acute or convalescent COVID-19. Each CDR3 is given with its conserved first and last residue. Clone size is given for some rows only: seen once, a few or many times, or a class if the clone is expanded.

size	V	J	length	CDR3
NA	TRBV6-5	TRBJ1-5	15	CASSSPTGVNQPQHF
NA	TRBV30	TRBJ1-5	13	CASSGQGGQPQHF
few	TRBV25-1	TRBJ1-6	16	CASSGAGGSYNSPLHF
NA	TRBV19	TRBJ1-5	16	CASAPGTGKSNQPQHF
NA	TRBV7-8	TRBJ2-7	16	CASSLNLGQGFYEQYF
NA	TRBV6-5	TRBJ1-4	15	CASRRGGPSNEKLFF
NA	TRBV19	TRBJ1-5	16	CASSARQGAFNQPQHF
NA	TRBV28	TRBJ1-3	15	CASSLSGYSGNTIYF
NA	TRBV18	TRBJ1-3	17	CASSPFPGQSSGNTIYF
NA	TRBV2	TRBJ2-7	13	CASSGTGPYEQYF
NA	TRBV21-1	TRBJ1-4	17	CASSKEGQSRTNEKLFF
NA	TRBV9	TRBJ1-2	14	CASSVVPKESGYTF
NA	TRBV28	TRBJ1-2	15	CASSSQADGRYGYTF
once	TRBV25-1	TRBJ2-2	17	CASSPGGRGTNTGELFF
NA	TRBV18	TRBJ1-4	13	CASSPSQNEKLFF
NA	TRBV5-4	TRBJ2-2	18	CASSPTSGSYRSTGELFF
NA	TRBV5-4	TRBJ2-1	18	CASSPTLAGGPGYNEQFF
few	TRBV2	TRBJ2-7	12	CASRRDFYEQYF
once	TRBV9	TRBJ1-2	17	CASSALRLGSGSGGYTF
few	TRBV28	TRBJ2-2	17	CASSLWGTGRSPGELFF
NA	TRBV30	TRBJ2-1	13	CAWSVGWEGEQFF
few	TRBV30	TRBJ1-5	13	CAWSVQGNQPQHF
NA	TRBV6-5	TRBJ2-3	15	CASSFLGGGTDTQYF
NA	TRBV18	TRBJ2-3	16	CASSPPGQGTTDTQYF
NA	TRBV6-2/TRBV6-3	TRBJ2-3	15	CASSSYLLGPGTQYF
NA	TRBV18	TRBJ1-4	15	CASSHGTGTREKLFF
NA	TRBV6-6	TRBJ1-4	17	CASSPPSGGVTNEKLFF
NA	TRBV3-1/TRBV3-2	TRBJ2-7	16	CASSPGFGRAFYEQYF
NA	TRBV18	TRBJ1-4	15	CASSPQGGAAEKLFF
NA	TRBV5-1	TRBJ2-3	13	CASSLEASSTQYF
once	TRBV28	TRBJ1-1	12	CASSHPDTEAFF
once	TRBV7-2	TRBJ1-1	16	CASSVQGTVSNTEAFF
NA	TRBV7-9	TRBJ1-4	15	CASSSRTLTNEKLFF
NA	TRBV19	TRBJ2-7	15	CASSIVGGDSYEQYF
NA	TRBV27	TRBJ2-6	15	CASREGNSGANVLTF
once	TRBV19	TRBJ2-5	17	CASSIDNGLAARETQYF
NA	TRBV24-1	TRBJ2-6	19	CATVRGGTSGSSGANVLTF
once	TRBV29-1	TRBJ2-1	14	CSAAGQDYGNEQFF
NA	TRBV2	TRBJ2-1	14	CARTKTNSYNEQFF
NA	TRBV7-2	TRBJ2-7	12	CASSLGRLEQYF
NA	TRBV4-3	TRBJ2-3	18	CASSQDAAGLSSTDTQYF
NA	TRBV28	TRBJ2-3	15	CASLYSGRGGDTQYF
NA	TRBV4-1	TRBJ2-3	13	CASSQERADTQYF
once	TRBV5-6	TRBJ1-2	12	CASSLGQGGYTF
NA	TRBV9	TRBJ2-1	13	CASSGSDRNEQFF
NA	TRBV11-2	TRBJ2-2	17	CASSFGRGAPNTGELFF
NA	TRBV11-1	TRBJ2-1	15	CASSLVSGRLSEQFF
NA	TRBV2	TRBJ1-6	15	CASSGNSGNNSPLHF
NA	TRBV30	TRBJ1-1	13	CAWSVSGGTEAFF
few	TRBV27	TRBJ1-2	16	CASSTMTGSANYGYTF
NA	TRBV10-1	TRBJ2-3	15	CATKRQADGAGTQYF
NA	TRBV19	TRBJ1-2	12	CASGTGLSGYTF
NA	TRBV10-2	TRBJ2-7	14	CASHPGTSTYEQYF
NA	TRBV27	TRBJ1-1	13	CASSLGDRRKAFF
NA	TRBV28	TRBJ2-7	14	CASQIDRVENEQYF
NA	TRBV4-1	TRBJ1-2	16	CASSQVSTDMKAGYTF
NA	TRBV3-1/TRBV3-2	TRBJ2-7	14	CASRRAGEIYEQYF
NA	TRBV9	TRBJ1-1	15	CASSPTTGESPEAFF